Below, one T cell receptor beta chain is given with its context. Its antigen is still unknown. There are no base qualities to consult, and no much larger clone falls within one base. Relative to germline, V is missing 0 bases and J is missing 6 bases, with 9 bases of the junction outside any gene match. CDR1 is given as LGHNA and CDR2 as YNFKEQ, both from the germline V gene. Taken from cysteine to phenylalanine, the CDR3 has 16 residues. The kept DNA is CDR3 alone, 48 bases in frame from the first base. Libraries were made using PCR. Data came from an Illumina HiSeq 2500. Unique molecular identifiers were incorporated into TCR beta cDNA libraries to reduce PCR and sequencing biases. Some 500,000 cDNA molecules were obtained per 1 to 10 million input T cells, so each molecule approximated one T cell. Patient libraries were prepared and sequenced with the same protocol used for the earlier healthy control dataset. Within a given batch, samples were prepared together, multiplexed and sequenced on the same HiSeq lane. Per the source publication's procedure: MIGEC handled the raw barcoded reads, throwing out single-read molecular identifier groups before consensus assembly and CDR3 extraction. VDJtools was used for post-analysis of the clonotype tables, and diversity was normalized by down-sampling every dataset to the size of the smallest sample. Repertoire overlap clustering matched CDR3 amino acid but not nucleotide sequences to correct batch-related cross-sample contamination. TCRdb reanalyzed the raw reads on its own, using fastp at Q25 for trimming and MiXCR for clone calling, and kept in-frame beta chains. CDR3 protein sequences are deduplicated, and each keeps its most common genes and DNA. These V and J calls are TCRdb output, not the study's own analysis. This sample holds hundreds of thousands of distinct CDR3 sequences; 55% to 70% were observed only once. Of the sample, approximately 10% is held by the ten largest clones.

To demonstrate the VDJtools post-analysis software, TCR beta repertoires were profiled from the peripheral blood of more than ten young patients with multiple sclerosis. Multiple sclerosis patients were children and adolescents aged roughly 6 to 17 years. The sample comes from a study of post-analysis software for immune sequencing data (dated by TCRdb to 2015 to 2017). For context, the study as a whole: The recorded disease courses included relapsing-remitting, secondary progressive and progressive-relapsing multiple sclerosis, and some patients had no subtype annotation. The patient repertoires were compared against around eleven previously published healthy control repertoires obtained from donors aged about 6 to 28 years. A subset of samples was prepared in parallel using single-end sample barcoding, then pooled and co-amplified after Illumina adapter ligation. Beyond this particular receptor, the publication reports: When samples were clustered directly using the F measure, samples prepared in the same batch co-clustered strongly, which prompted a batch-effect correction. Significantly lower normalized Chao1 diversity was found in multiple sclerosis patients than in controls, suggesting substantial peripheral T-cell clonal expansion. Roughly 5 TRBV segments, including TRBV5-6, TRBV5-1 and TRBV20-1, were significantly more frequent in patients than controls. The control group was slightly older than the multiple sclerosis patient group.

The chain is encoded by TRBV4-2 joined to TRBJ2-3; 7 central bases correspond to TRBD2. Sample: blood. The origin of this receptor is a girl aged 2-10 years with multiple sclerosis. CDR3 loop: CASSQDGASGADTQYF. The bases read TGTGCCAGCAGCCAAGACGGGGCTAGCGGCGCCGATACGCAGTATTTT.